This TCR beta chain was sequenced during a study of blood T cell repertoires in COVID-19. Generated by immunoSEQ multiplex PCR, the TCRdb table keeps only in-frame clones and is missing some. The sample contains about 270,000 clones, about 86% of which appear only once. Of note for this clone: The identical CDR3 is also encoded by other nucleotide sequences in the sample.

Trimming cost V 2 bases and J 3 bases, with 11 bases left between them. In germline, CDR1 is SEHNR, CDR2 FQNEAQ (reference sequence). The CDR3 runs 15 residues. The sample comprised peripheral blood. The chain employs TRBV7-9 and TRBJ1-3, with D uncertain. The sequence derives from a woman aged 25 to 39 with COVID-19, enrolled during active disease. CDR3 in DNA: TGTGCCAGCAGCTTATCTTCAGGTAGTGGAAACACCATATATTTT. It encodes CASSLSSGSGNTIYF.